These T cell receptor beta chains were read from a single sample in a study of T cells in Graves' hyperthyroidism and ophthalmopathy. TCRdb reprocessed the multiplex PCR reads with MiXCR, giving one entry per CDR3 protein. The data contain hundreds of thousands of distinct CDR3 sequences, about 38% of them singletons. Sequencing used blood. The receptors come from a man between 18 and 35 years old with Graves' hyperthyroidism. CDR3s include the opening cysteine and the closing phenylalanine or tryptophan.

v_call	j_call	cdr3_length	cdr3_aa
TRBV7-9	TRBJ1-2	13	CASSFPLAGGYTF
TRBV4-1	TRBJ2-7	15	CASSQYGRPSYEQYF
TRBV9	TRBJ1-3	16	CASSVGTVSYGYTIYF
TRBV10-2	TRBJ1-4	13	CASSERITGKLFF
TRBV5-6	TRBJ1-4	14	CASSDGTGGEKLFF
TRBV15	TRBJ2-7	13	CATRPGVSYEQYF
TRBV2	TRBJ1-5	15	CASVPGPGGNQPQHF
TRBV2	TRBJ2-7	14	CASSPRTVKNEQYF
TRBV9	TRBJ1-3	15	CASSWGTDSGNTIYF
TRBV9	TRBJ2-2	13	CASSVVSTGELFF
TRBV7-2	TRBJ2-2	16	CASSSAARVLDGELFF
TRBV7-3	TRBJ2-7	18	CASSLWGGAGVVSYEQYF
TRBV10-3	TRBJ2-7	14	CASRRPDRAGEQYF
TRBV28	TRBJ2-5	15	CASSLMAGGGETQYF
TRBV4-1	TRBJ2-7	13	CASSQERWDEQYF
TRBV10-3	TRBJ1-4	15	CAISESGNDKWKLFF
TRBV2	TRBJ1-2	13	CASSEDGRAGYTF
TRBV19	TRBJ1-1	14	CASRRGQGIGEAFF
TRBV7-8	TRBJ2-7	13	CASSYSSTYEQHF
TRBV5-6	TRBJ2-7	15	CASSLRDTGSYEQYF
TRBV10-2	TRBJ2-5	12	CASSEDQETQYF
TRBV29-1	TRBJ1-6	13	CSARTPGNSPLHF
TRBV5-5	TRBJ1-1	16	CASSPLGGQLNTEAFF
TRBV14	TRBJ1-6	14	CASSQRTGRSPLHF
TRBV20-1	TRBJ2-7	13	CSARGMRDHEQYF
TRBV7-2	TRBJ2-7	14	CASSLEATSYEQYF
TRBV7-9	TRBJ1-6	17	CASSLGRPSSYNSPLHF
TRBV7-2	TRBJ2-7	12	CASSYISSEQYF
TRBV6-5	TRBJ1-5	10	CASGRRPQHF
TRBV6-2/TRBV6-3	TRBJ1-2	17	CASSSSRDRDGNYGYTF
TRBV2	TRBJ1-4	13	CASSRDAIEKLFF
TRBV6-5	TRBJ1-1	14	CASSYGTAPSKAFF
TRBV29-1	TRBJ2-5	13	CSVEERVGETQYF
TRBV6-2/TRBV6-3	TRBJ1-1	14	CASSKGQRIREAFF
TRBV20-1	TRBJ1-1	15	CSARLGGGTNTEAFF
TRBV7-8	TRBJ2-7	13	CASSLAHEREQYF
TRBV10-3	TRBJ1-5	10	CAGGNQPQHF
TRBV29-1	TRBJ1-2	15	CSVEPQRNRDYGYTF
TRBV6-6	TRBJ1-5	15	CASSTSGDSNQPQHF
TRBV7-9	TRBJ1-2	13	CASSHSGDYGYTF
TRBV7-3	TRBJ2-2	15	CASSHHGRVAGELFF
TRBV12-5	TRBJ1-6	15	CASGSLTGTNPPLHF
TRBV4-1	TRBJ2-7	14	CASSQEGRYYEQYF
TRBV20-1	TRBJ2-7	17	CSARDSGRDRASYEQYF
TRBV5-1	TRBJ1-1	14	CASSLSGAYTEAFF
TRBV10-3	TRBJ1-1	16	CAISDRVGPQNTEAFF
TRBV11-2	TRBJ1-2	15	CASSLGNRANYGYTF